Listed below are T cell receptor beta chains from one sample, sequenced in a study of T cell responses to AZD1222 COVID-19 vaccine. Sequenced by immunoSEQ multiplex PCR; TCRdb stores in-frame clones only, minus some. This sample yields about 140,000 clones, of which roughly 90% are seen a single time; approximately 4.5% belongs to the top ten. Sequencing was performed on peripheral blood, taken on day 0 of AZD1222 vaccination. These receptors all stem from an adult in good health. Both conserved end residues are trimmed from each CDR3. The D gene is left open where the match is weak.

9 TRBJ2-7 . TRBV28 ASSSDDEQY
13 TRBJ1-6 TRBD1 TRBV11-2 ASSRRDSPNSPLH
13 TRBJ2-3 . TRBV7-9 ASSLVRGGTDTQY
14 TRBJ1-3 . TRBV18 ASSPQAGLSGNTIY
13 TRBJ1-4 . TRBV19 ASSIGSATNEKLF
14 TRBJ1-2 . TRBV3-1/TRBV3-2 ASSQLAGLTDYGYT
15 TRBJ2-1 TRBD2 TRBV11-2 ASSLPVAGARWNEQF
14 TRBJ1-5 . TRBV28 ASSLPRQAPTRPQH
10 TRBJ1-2 TRBD1 TRBV9 ASSATGEGYT
14 TRBJ2-4 TRBD2 TRBV9 ASSDERDSTKNIQY
14 TRBJ2-1 . TRBV6-5 ASSYSGAPRANEQF
12 TRBJ1-1 . TRBV18 ASSPVSLNTEAF
13 TRBJ1-5 . TRBV7-6 ASSLGAGSVQPQH
13 TRBJ1-4 . TRBV6-1 ASSDSEGGAEKLF
11 TRBJ2-2 . TRBV6-4 ASSDRSTGELF
12 TRBJ2-1 . TRBV28 ASSTTQLYNEQF
13 TRBJ2-3 TRBD1 TRBV3-1/TRBV3-2 ASSPPDRGRDTQY
10 TRBJ2-5 . TRBV12-5 ASARGGLELY
12 TRBJ1-4 TRBD1 TRBV27 ASSTPGGGEKLF
13 TRBJ2-3 . TRBV6-2/TRBV6-3 ASRRESGRTDTQY
12 TRBJ2-7 . TRBV7-9 ASSSRTVPYEQY
15 TRBJ1-6 . TRBV28 ASSPPQFGVGGSPLH
12 TRBJ2-1 TRBD2 TRBV6-5 ASNLAGSNNEQF
14 TRBJ1-1 . TRBV6-5 ASSYELGDPSTEAF
12 TRBJ1-1 . TRBV5-1 ASSLVVGGTEAF
15 TRBJ2-7 TRBD1 TRBV15 ATSRDFGTGDSYEQY
16 TRBJ2-1 . TRBV2 ASSEGQPRPSSYNEQF
12 TRBJ2-5 . TRBV11-1 ASSSEIGWETQY
12 TRBJ1-3 . TRBV5-4 ASSARGFGNTIY
12 TRBJ1-1 . TRBV15 ATSRGEATTEAF
12 TRBJ1-4 . TRBV27 ASSFTGGGEKLF
15 TRBJ2-2 TRBD2 TRBV27 ASSAIGLAANTGELF
11 TRBJ1-1 . TRBV11-3 ASSTEGGTEAF
11 TRBJ1-6 . TRBV5-5 ASSLALDSPLH
11 TRBJ2-7 . TRBV7-2 ASSLGRDYEQY
12 TRBJ2-5 . TRBV5-1 ASSTGPGGETQY
9 TRBJ1-2 . TRBV30 AWSVRAGYT
12 TRBJ1-2 . TRBV28 ASSVLQENYGYT